This T cell receptor beta chain was obtained from a study of blood T cells in healthy people across ages. It was with a sample-barcoded 5' primer and a J-beta primer mix that a second PCR of about 6 to 12 cycles was run. TCRdb reprocessed the 5' RACE reads with MiXCR, giving one entry per CDR3 protein. The sample holds hundreds of thousands of distinct CDR3 sequences, roughly 56% seen once. Trimming left V 5 bases short and J 15 bases short, with 8 bases between. Germline loops: CDR1 SEHNR, CDR2 FQNEAQ (reference sequence). The CDR3 covers 9 residues. The source is a man aged 40-50 years in good health. The gene calls are TRBV7-9 and TRBJ2-1, with D possibly being TRBD1 (5 bases). Material: blood. CDR3 region: CASSPQGFF. For the CDR3, the DNA is TGTGCCAGCAGCCCCCAGGGGTTCTTC.